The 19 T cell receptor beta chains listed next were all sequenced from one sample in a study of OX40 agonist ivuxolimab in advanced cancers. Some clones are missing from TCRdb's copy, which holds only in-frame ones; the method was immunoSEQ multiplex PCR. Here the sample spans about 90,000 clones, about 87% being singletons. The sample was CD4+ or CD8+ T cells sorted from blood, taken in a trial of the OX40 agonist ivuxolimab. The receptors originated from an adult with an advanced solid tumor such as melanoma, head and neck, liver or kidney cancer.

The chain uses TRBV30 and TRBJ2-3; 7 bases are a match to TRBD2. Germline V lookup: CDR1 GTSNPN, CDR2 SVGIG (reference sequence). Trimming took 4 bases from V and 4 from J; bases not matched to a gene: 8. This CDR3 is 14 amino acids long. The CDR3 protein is CAWTYTAGADTQYF. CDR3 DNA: TGTGCCTGGACGTACACGGCGGGAGCAGATACGCAGTATTTT.

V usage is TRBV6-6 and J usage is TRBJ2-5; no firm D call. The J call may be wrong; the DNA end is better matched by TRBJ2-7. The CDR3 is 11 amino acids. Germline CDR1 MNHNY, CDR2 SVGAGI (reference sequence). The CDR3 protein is CASSYLTEQYF. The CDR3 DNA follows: TGTGCCAGCAGTTACCTCACCGAGCAGTACTTC.

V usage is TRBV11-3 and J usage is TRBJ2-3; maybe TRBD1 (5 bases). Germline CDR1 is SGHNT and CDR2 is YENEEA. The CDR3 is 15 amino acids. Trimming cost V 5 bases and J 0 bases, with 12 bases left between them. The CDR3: CASSLRQSSTDTQYF. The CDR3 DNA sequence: TGTGCCAGCAGCCTCCGACAGTCTAGCACAGATACGCAGTATTTT.

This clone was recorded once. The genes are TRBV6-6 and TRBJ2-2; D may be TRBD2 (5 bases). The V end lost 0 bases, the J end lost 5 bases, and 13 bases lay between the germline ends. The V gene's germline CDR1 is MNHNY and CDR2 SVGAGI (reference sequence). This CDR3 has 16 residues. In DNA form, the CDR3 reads TGTGCCAGCAGTTACTCGTGGGAGATAAAAACCGGGGAGCTGTTTTTT. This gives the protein CASSYSWEIKTGELFF.

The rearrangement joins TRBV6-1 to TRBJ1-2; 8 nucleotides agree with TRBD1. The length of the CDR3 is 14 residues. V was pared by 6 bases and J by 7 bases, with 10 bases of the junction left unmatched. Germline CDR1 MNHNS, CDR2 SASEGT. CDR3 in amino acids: CASREPGGAGGYTF. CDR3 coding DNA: TGTGCCAGCAGAGAACCAGGGGGCGCAGGTGGCTACACCTTC.

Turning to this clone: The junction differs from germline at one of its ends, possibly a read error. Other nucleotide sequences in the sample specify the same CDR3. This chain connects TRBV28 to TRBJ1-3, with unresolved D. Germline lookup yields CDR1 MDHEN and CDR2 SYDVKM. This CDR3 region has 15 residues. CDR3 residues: CASSSLQLAGNTIYF. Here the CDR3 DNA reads TGCGCCAGCAGTTCCCTCCAGCTGGCGGGAAACACCATATATTTT.

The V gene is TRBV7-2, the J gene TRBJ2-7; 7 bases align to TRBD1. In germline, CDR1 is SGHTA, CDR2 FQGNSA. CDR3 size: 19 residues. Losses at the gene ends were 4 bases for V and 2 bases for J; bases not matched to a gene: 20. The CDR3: CASSYPGGNLGLLPYEQYF. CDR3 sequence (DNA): TGTGCCAGCAGCTACCCAGGGGGTAACTTAGGCCTACTGCCCTACGAGCAGTACTTC.

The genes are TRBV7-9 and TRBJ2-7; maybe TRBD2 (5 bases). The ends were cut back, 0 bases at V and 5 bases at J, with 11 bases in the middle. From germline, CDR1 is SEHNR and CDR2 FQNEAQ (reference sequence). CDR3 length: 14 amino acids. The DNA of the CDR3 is TGTGCCAGCAGCTTAGCCGACGAGGGAGACGAGCAGTACTTC. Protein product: CASSLADEGDEQYF.

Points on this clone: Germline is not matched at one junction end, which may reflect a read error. This CDR3 reads CASSDTGTGSYEQYF. CDR3 sequence (DNA): TGTGCTAGCAGCGACACCGGGACAGGGAGCTACGAGCAGTACTTC. The V and J genes are TRBV7-7 and TRBJ2-7; 9 bases map to TRBD1. Germline V gene data show CDR1 as SSHAT and CDR2 as FNYEAQ (reference sequence). This CDR3 region has 15 residues.

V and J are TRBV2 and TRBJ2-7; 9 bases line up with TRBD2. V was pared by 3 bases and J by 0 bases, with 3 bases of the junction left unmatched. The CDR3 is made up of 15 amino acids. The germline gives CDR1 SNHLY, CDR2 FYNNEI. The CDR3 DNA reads TGTGCCAGCAGTGACTCTAGCGGGGACTCCTACGAGCAGTACTTC. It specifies CASSDSSGDSYEQYF.

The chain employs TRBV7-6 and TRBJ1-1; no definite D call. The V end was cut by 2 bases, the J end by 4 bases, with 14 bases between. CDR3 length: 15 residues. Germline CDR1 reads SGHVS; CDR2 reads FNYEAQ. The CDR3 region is CASSLSTGLITEAFF. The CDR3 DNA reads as TGTGCCAGCAGCTTATCCACCGGGCTGATCACTGAAGCTTTCTTT.

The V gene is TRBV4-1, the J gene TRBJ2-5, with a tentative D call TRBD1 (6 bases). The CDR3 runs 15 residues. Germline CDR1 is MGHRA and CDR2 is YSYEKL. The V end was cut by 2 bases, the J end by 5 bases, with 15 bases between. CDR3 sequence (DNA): TGCGCCAGCAGCCAATTTTTACAGGGCGTCGAGACCCAGTACTTC. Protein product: CASSQFLQGVETQYF.

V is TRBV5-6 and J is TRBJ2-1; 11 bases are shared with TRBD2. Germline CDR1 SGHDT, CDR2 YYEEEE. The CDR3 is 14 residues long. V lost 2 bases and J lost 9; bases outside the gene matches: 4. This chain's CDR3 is CASSFGLAGGEQFF. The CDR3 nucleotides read TGTGCCAGCAGCTTTGGGCTAGCGGGAGGTGAGCAGTTCTTC. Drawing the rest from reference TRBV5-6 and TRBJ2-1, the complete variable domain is DAGVTQSPTHLIKTRGQQVTLRCSPKSGHDTVSWYQQALGQGPQFIFQYYEEEERQRGNFPDRFSGHQFPNYSSELNVNALLLGDSALYLCASSFGLAGGEQFFGPGTRLTVL.

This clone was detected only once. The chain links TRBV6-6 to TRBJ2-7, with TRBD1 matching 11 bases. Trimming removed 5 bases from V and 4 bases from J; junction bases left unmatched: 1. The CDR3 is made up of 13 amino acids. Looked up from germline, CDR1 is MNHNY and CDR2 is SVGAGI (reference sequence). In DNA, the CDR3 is TGTGCCAGCAGTGGGGACAGGGGGTACGAGCAGTACTTC. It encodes CASSGDRGYEQYF.

CDR3 DNA: TGTGCCAGCAGCCCAGGACTAGCGGGTTACGAGCAGTACTTC. Protein sequence: CASSPGLAGYEQYF. The J gene is TRBJ2-7, the V gene TRBV4-2; 11 bases agree with TRBD2. Germline loops: CDR1 LGHNA, CDR2 YNFKEQ. This CDR3 has 14 residues. V lost 4 bases, J lost 4 bases, and 3 bases stayed unmatched.

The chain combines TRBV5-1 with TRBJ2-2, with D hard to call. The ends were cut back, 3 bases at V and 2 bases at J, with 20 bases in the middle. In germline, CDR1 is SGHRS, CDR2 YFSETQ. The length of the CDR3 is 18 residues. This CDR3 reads CASSSNLGQASNTGELFF. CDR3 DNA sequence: TGCGCCAGCAGCTCGAACCTAGGCCAGGCCTCCAACACCGGGGAGCTGTTTTTT.

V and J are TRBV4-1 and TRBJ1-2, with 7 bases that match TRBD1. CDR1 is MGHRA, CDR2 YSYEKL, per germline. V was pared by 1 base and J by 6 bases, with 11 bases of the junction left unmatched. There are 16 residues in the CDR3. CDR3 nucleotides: TGCGCCAGCAGCCAAGGGGTTCGACAGGGAACAAATGGCTACACCTTC. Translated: CASSQGVRQGTNGYTF.

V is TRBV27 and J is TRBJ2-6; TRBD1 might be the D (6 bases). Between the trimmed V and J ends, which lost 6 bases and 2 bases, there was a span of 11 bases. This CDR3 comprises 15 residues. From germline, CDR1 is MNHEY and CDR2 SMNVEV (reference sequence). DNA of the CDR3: TGTGCCAGCAGCACGTCAGGGGCTGGGGCCAACGTCCTGACTTTC. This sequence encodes CASSTSGAGANVLTF. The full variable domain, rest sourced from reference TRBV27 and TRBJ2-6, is EAQVTQNPRYLITVTGKKLTVTCSQNMNHEYMSWYRQDPGLGLRQIYYSMNVEVTDKGDVPEGYKVSRKEKRNFPLILESPSPNQTSLYFCASSTSGAGANVLTFGAGSRLTVL.

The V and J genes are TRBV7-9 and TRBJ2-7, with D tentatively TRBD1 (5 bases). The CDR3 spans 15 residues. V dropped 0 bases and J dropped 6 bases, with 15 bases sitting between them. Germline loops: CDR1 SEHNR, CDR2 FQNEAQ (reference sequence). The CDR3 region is CASSLAQGSLGEQYF. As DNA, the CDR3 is TGTGCCAGCAGCTTAGCCCAGGGTTCTTTAGGCGAGCAGTACTTC.